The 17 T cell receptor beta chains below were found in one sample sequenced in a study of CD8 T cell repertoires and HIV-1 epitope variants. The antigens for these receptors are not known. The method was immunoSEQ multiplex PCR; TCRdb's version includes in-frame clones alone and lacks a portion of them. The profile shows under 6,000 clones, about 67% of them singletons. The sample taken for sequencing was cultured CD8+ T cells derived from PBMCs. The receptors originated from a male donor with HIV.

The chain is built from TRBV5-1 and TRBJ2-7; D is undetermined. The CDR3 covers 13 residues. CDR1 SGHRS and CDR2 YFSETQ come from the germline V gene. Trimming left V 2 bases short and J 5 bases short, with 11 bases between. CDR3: CASSFFGSDEQYF. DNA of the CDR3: TGCGCCAGCAGCTTCTTTGGGTCCGACGAGCAGTACTTC.

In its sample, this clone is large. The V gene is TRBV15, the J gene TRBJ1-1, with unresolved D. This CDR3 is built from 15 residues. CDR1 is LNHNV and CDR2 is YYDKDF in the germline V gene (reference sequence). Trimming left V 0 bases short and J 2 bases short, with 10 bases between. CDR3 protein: CATSRDRAPNTEAFF. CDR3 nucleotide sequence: TGTGCCACCAGCAGAGATAGGGCGCCAAACACTGAAGCTTTCTTT.

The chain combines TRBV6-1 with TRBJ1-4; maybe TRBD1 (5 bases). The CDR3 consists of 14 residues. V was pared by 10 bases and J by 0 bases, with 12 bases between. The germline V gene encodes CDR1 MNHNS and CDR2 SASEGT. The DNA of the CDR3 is TGTGCCACGGGGGAGGCCGCAACTAATGAAAAACTGTTTTTT. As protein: CATGEAATNEKLFF.

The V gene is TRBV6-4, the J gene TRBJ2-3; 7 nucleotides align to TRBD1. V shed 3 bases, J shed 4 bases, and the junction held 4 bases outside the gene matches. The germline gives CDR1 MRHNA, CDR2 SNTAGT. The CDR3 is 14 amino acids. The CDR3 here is CASSEEGAADTQYF. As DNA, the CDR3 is TGTGCCAGCAGTGAAGAGGGGGCGGCAGATACGCAGTATTTT.

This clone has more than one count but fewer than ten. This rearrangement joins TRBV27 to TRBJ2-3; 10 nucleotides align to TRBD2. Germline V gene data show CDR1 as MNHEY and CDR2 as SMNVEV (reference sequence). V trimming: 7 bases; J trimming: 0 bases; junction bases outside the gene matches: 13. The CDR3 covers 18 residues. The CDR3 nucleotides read TGTGCCAGCACCCCGACCACGACTAGCGGGCGTAGCACAGATACGCAGTATTTT. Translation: CASTPTTTSGRSTDTQYF.

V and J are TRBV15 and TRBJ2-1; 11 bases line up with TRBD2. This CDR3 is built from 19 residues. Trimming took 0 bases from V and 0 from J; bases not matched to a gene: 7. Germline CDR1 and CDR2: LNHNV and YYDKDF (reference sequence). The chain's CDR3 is CATSRDRLAGGSSYNEQFF. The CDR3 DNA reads TGTGCCACCAGCAGAGATCGGCTAGCGGGGGGAAGCTCCTACAATGAGCAGTTCTTC.

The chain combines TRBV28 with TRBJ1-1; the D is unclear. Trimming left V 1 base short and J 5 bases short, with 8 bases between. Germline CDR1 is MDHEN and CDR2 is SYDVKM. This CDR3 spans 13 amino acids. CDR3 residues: CASSLLGRTEAFF. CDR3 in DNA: TGTGCCAGCAGTTTATTGGGTAGGACTGAAGCTTTCTTT.

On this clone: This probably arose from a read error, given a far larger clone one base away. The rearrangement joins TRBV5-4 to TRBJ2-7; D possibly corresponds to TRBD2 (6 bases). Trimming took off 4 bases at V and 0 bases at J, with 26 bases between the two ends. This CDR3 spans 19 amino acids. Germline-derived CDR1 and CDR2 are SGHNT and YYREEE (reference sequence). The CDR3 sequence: CASSQEPGAGALSSYEQYF. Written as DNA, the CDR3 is TGTGCCAGCAGCCAAGAGCCGGGAGCGGGCGCCCTGAGCTCCTACGAGCAGTACTTC. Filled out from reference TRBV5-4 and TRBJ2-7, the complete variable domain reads ETGVTQSPTHLIKTRGQQVTLRCSSQSGHNTVSWYQQALGQGPQFIFQYYREEENGRGNFPPRFSGLQFPNYSSELNVNALELDDSALYLCASSQEPGAGALSSYEQYFGPGTRLTVT.

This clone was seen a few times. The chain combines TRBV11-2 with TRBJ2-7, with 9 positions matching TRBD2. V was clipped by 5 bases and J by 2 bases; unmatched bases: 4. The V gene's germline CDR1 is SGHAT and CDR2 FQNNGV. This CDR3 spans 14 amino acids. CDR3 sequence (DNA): TGTGCCAGCAGCCCCGCGGGGGGGCCCTACGAGCAGTACTTC. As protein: CASSPAGGPYEQYF.

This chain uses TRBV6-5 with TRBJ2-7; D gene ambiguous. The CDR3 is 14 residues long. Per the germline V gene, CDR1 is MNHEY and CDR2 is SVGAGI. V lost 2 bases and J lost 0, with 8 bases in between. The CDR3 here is CASSYGLSSYEQYF. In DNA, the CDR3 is TGTGCCAGCAGTTACGGCTTGTCCTCCTACGAGCAGTACTTC.

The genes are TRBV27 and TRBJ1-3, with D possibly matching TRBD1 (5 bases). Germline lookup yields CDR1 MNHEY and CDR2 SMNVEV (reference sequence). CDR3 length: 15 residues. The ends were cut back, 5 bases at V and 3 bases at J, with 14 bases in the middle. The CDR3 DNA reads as TGTGCCAGCAGTCTAACCGCAGGGTTTGGAAACACCATATATTTT. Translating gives CASSLTAGFGNTIYF.

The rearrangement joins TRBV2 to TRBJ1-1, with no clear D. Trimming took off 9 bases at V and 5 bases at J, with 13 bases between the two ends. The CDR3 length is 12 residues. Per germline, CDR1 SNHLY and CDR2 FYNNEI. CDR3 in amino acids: CASKNQGTEAFF. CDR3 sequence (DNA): TGTGCCAGTAAGAACCAAGGGACTGAAGCTTTCTTT.

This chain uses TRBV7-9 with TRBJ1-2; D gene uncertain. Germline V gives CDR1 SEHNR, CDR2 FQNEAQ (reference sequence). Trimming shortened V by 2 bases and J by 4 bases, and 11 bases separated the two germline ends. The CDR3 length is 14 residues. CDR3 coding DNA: TGTGCCAGCAGCTTAACGGGAACCCTCTATGGCTACACCTTC. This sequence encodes CASSLTGTLYGYTF.

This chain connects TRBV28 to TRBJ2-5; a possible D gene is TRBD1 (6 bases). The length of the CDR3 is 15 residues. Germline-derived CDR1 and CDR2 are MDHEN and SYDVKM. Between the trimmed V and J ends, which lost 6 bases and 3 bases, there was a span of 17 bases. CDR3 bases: TGTGCCAGCAGCCCATCCAAGTACAGGGAAGAGACCCAGTACTTC. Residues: CASSPSKYREETQYF.

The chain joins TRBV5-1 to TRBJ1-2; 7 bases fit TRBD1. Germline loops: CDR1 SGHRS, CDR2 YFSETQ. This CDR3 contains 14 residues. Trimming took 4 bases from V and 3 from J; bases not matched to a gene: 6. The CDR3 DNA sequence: TGCGCCAGCAGCCTGACCGGGACAGACTATGGCTACACCTTC. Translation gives CASSLTGTDYGYTF.

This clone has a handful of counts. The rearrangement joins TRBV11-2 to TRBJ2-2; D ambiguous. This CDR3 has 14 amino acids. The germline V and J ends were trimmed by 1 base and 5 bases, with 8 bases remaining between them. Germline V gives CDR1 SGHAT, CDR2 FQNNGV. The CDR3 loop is CASSLVRKTGELFF. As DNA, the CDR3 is TGTGCCAGCAGCTTAGTTAGGAAAACCGGGGAGCTGTTTTTT.

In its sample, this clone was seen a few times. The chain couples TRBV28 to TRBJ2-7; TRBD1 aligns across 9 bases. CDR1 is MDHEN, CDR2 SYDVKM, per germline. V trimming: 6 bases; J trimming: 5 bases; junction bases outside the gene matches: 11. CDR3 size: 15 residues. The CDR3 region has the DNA TGTGCCAGCAGACAACTCCGGGACAGGGCGAACGAGCAGTACTTC. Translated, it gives CASRQLRDRANEQYF. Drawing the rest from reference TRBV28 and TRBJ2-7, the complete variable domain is DVKVTQSSRYLVKRTGEKVFLECVQDMDHENMFWYRQDPGLGLRLIYFSYDVKMKEKGDIPEGYSVSREKKERFSLILESASTNQTSMYLCASRQLRDRANEQYFGPGTRLTVT.